Shown below are 26 T cell receptor beta chains from a single sample sequenced in a study of shared clonotypes between healthy human individuals. Produced via immunoSEQ multiplex PCR; TCRdb's table is partial and in-frame only. This table holds some 1 million clones, more than 60% found once. The sequenced sample was memory CD4+ T cells sorted from blood. Subset noted: CD45RA-negative fraction. Source of these receptors: a man younger than 30 in good health.

The chain employs TRBV29-1 and TRBJ2-4; 9 nucleotides agree with TRBD1. This CDR3 contains 13 residues. The germline V gene has CDR1 SQVTM and CDR2 ANQGSEA. V was clipped by 3 bases and J by 4 bases; unmatched bases: 1. Here the CDR3 DNA reads TGCAGCGTTGAGGGACAGGGAAAAAACATTCAGTACTTC. Amino acid sequence: CSVEGQGKNIQYF.

The V call is TRBV9, the J call TRBJ1-3; 10 bases align to TRBD1. V dropped 3 bases and J dropped 0; count of bases not matched to a gene: 12. The germline CDR1 and CDR2 sequences are SGDLS and YYNGEE. The CDR3 consists of 19 residues. CDR3 sequence: CASSANYDRGPNSGNTIYF. The CDR3 nucleotides are TGTGCCAGCAGCGCCAACTATGACAGGGGGCCCAACTCTGGAAACACCATATATTTT. Looking up the rest from reference TRBV9 and TRBJ1-3 gives the full variable domain: DSGVTQTPKHLITATGQRVTLRCSPRSGDLSVYWYQQSLDQGLQFLIQYYNGEERAKGNILERFSAQQFPDLHSELNLSSLELGDSALYFCASSANYDRGPNSGNTIYFGEGSWLTVV.

Comment on this clone: The sample holds other DNA sequences that translate to the same CDR3. The chain combines TRBV5-1 with TRBJ2-5; 12 nucleotides line up with TRBD1. V was pared by 4 bases and J by 5 bases, with 6 bases of the junction left unmatched. This CDR3 contains 15 residues. Germline values: CDR1 SGHRS, CDR2 YFSETQ. CDR3: CASSTGQGAGETQYF. For the CDR3, the DNA is TGCGCCAGCAGCACGGGACAGGGGGCAGGGGAGACCCAGTACTTC.

This sequence joins TRBV21-1 and TRBJ2-2; the DNA was not compared with TRBD2, the D call given in the table. TRBV21-1 is a listed pseudogene. This CDR3 contains 16 residues. The CDR3 protein is CASSKPLAGDPGELFF. Here the CDR3 DNA reads TGTGCCAGCAGCAAACCCCTAGCGGGAGATCCCGGGGAGCTGTTTTTT.

The V call is TRBV11-2, the J call TRBJ2-1; 10 bases align to TRBD2. The length of the CDR3 is 15 residues. Germline V gene lookup returns CDR1 SGHAT and CDR2 FQNNGV. The V and J ends lost 5 bases and 4 bases, in that order; junction bases with no gene match: 5. CDR3 protein: CASSPTSGTYNEQFF. The CDR3 DNA reads TGTGCCAGCAGCCCCACTAGCGGGACGTACAATGAGCAGTTCTTC. The whole variable domain, remainder taken from reference TRBV11-2 and TRBJ2-1, is EAGVAQSPRYKIIEKRQSVAFWCNPISGHATLYWYQQILGQGPKLLIQFQNNGVVDDSQLPKDRFSAERLKGVDSTLKIQPAKLEDSAVYLCASSPTSGTYNEQFFGPGTRLTVL.

The chain uses TRBV5-1 and TRBJ1-2, with no clear D. Deletions cut 5 bases from V and 8 bases from J, with 16 bases between. The CDR3 is made up of 13 amino acids. CDR1 is SGHRS and CDR2 is YFSETQ in the germline V gene. The CDR3, as DNA: TGCGCCAGCAGAGGGCTAGGTCCGGCAGGCTACACCTTC. This codes for CASRGLGPAGYTF. Full variable domain (remainder filled in from reference TRBV5-1 and TRBJ1-2): KAGVTQTPRYLIKTRGQQVTLSCSPISGHRSVSWYQQTPGQGLQFLFEYFSETQRNKGNFPGRFSGRQFSNSRSEMNVSTLELGDSALYLCASRGLGPAGYTFGSGTRLTVV.

This clone was found many times. The chain couples TRBV19 to TRBJ2-7; D possibly corresponds to TRBD1 (6 bases). The CDR3 runs 13 residues. The ends were cut back, 3 bases at V and 5 bases at J, with 11 bases in the middle. Germline V lookup: CDR1 LNHDA, CDR2 SQIVND (reference sequence). The DNA of the CDR3 is TGTGCCAGTAGTATCGCAGGGGACAACGAGCAGTACTTC. Residues: CASSIAGDNEQYF.

CDR3 residues: CASSPPKGLAGGNEQFF. CDR3 DNA sequence: TGTGCCAGCAGCCCCCCGAAGGGCCTAGCGGGAGGTAATGAGCAGTTCTTC. The chain links TRBV11-2 to TRBJ2-1, with TRBD2 matching over 11 bases. The V gene's germline CDR1 is SGHAT and CDR2 FQNNGV. The V and J ends lost 5 bases and 7 bases, in that order; junction bases with no gene match: 13. The CDR3 loop spans 17 amino acids.

The chain links TRBV9 to TRBJ2-1; a weak D match, TRBD2 (5 bases). The CDR3 has 14 residues. V lost 2 bases and J lost 9, with 15 bases in between. Germline V gene sequence: CDR1 SGDLS, CDR2 YYNGEE. The CDR3 DNA reads as TGTGCCAGCAGCGTCACCACTAGTTACGGTGAGCAGTTCTTC. It codes for CASSVTTSYGEQFF.

This chain links TRBV27 with TRBJ1-1, with a tentative D call TRBD1 (5 bases). The CDR3 extends over 14 amino acids. Germline V gene sequence: CDR1 MNHEY, CDR2 SMNVEV (reference sequence). V gave up 3 bases and J gave up 0 bases, with 8 bases separating them. The CDR3 sequence: CASSFGGMNTEAFF. CDR3 nucleotides: TGTGCCAGCAGTTTCGGGGGGATGAACACTGAAGCTTTCTTT.

This chain uses TRBV4-1 with TRBJ2-2, with D possibly being TRBD1 (5 bases). The CDR3 length is 17 residues. V gave up 0 bases and J gave up 5 bases, with 16 bases separating them. Per the germline V gene, CDR1 is MGHRA and CDR2 is YSYEKL. The CDR3 DNA sequence: TGCGCCAGCAGCCAAGAGGTTGGCAGGGTTAAGACCGGGGAGCTGTTTTTT. Its protein product is CASSQEVGRVKTGELFF.

The chain is built from TRBV18 and TRBJ2-4; D unclear. The CDR3 runs to 17 residues. Germline V gene data show CDR1 as KGHSH and CDR2 as LQKENI. Trimming took 3 bases from V and 0 from J, leaving 15 bases between them. CDR3 sequence: CASSPLMLNLAKNIQYF. The CDR3 DNA is TGTGCCAGCTCACCTCTGATGTTGAACCTAGCCAAAAACATTCAGTACTTC.

V usage is TRBV5-1 and J usage is TRBJ2-3; D unclear. Germline CDR1 SGHRS, CDR2 YFSETQ. The CDR3 is 13 amino acids. Trimming stripped 4 bases from V and 4 bases from J, with 10 bases between. CDR3 amino acids: CASSLQTPDTQYF. CDR3 coding DNA: TGCGCCAGCAGCCTCCAAACTCCAGATACGCAGTATTTT.

The gene calls are TRBV19 and TRBJ2-7; TRBD2 matches at 8 bases. The length of the CDR3 is 14 residues. Germline CDR1 is LNHDA and CDR2 is SQIVND (reference sequence). The trim removed 3 bases at V and 3 bases at J, leaving 4 bases unmatched. In DNA, the CDR3 is TGTGCCAGTAGTATCCCGGGGGGGGTCTACGAGCAGTACTTC. Its protein product is CASSIPGGVYEQYF.

The chain couples TRBV5-6 to TRBJ1-1; weak D call: TRBD1 (6 bases). Germline loops: CDR1 SGHDT, CDR2 YYEEEE. The CDR3 length is 16 residues. Trimming took off 0 bases at V and 5 bases at J, with 17 bases between the two ends. The CDR3 coding sequence is TGTGCCAGCAGCTTGGCCGGTTATATGGGGGCGACTGAAGCTTTCTTT. As protein: CASSLAGYMGATEAFF.

The chain recombines TRBV5-1 with TRBJ1-2; D gene uncertain. Germline V gene data show CDR1 as SGHRS and CDR2 as YFSETQ. This CDR3 is built from 13 residues. V was pared by 1 base and J by 7 bases, with 11 bases between. CDR3 residues: CASSLQEQVGYTF. CDR3 nucleotide sequence: TGCGCCAGCAGCTTGCAGGAGCAGGTTGGCTACACCTTC.

The chain is built from TRBV19 and TRBJ2-6; 8 bases agree with TRBD1. The germline gives CDR1 LNHDA, CDR2 SQIVND (reference sequence). This CDR3 is built from 19 residues. Trimming cost V 7 bases and J 0 bases; bases outside gene matches: 14. The CDR3 DNA sequence: TGTGCCAGTACCCCACGTGGTGGACAGGGACCCTCTGGGGCCAACGTCCTGACTTTC. Translation gives CASTPRGGQGPSGANVLTF.

The genes are TRBV7-9 and TRBJ1-4; D may be TRBD1 (5 bases). The CDR3 is made up of 14 amino acids. The germline gives CDR1 SEHNR, CDR2 FQNEAQ (reference sequence). V was shortened by 5 bases and J by 7 bases, with 14 bases between the two germline ends. The CDR3 is CASSKGDLGEKLFF. The CDR3 region has the DNA TGTGCCAGCAGCAAAGGGGACCTCGGTGAAAAACTGTTTTTT.

CDR3 coding DNA: TGCGCCAGCAGCCAAGGCCGCAAAAATTTAGCGGGAGCCCCCTACAATGAGCAGTTCTTC. Its protein product is CASSQGRKNLAGAPYNEQFF. The rearrangement links TRBV4-3 to TRBJ2-1; 9 bases align to TRBD2. Germline V gene sequence: CDR1 LGHNA, CDR2 YSLEER. This CDR3 is 20 amino acids long. The V gene end was trimmed by 1 base and the J gene end by 2 bases; junction bases not matched to a gene: 15.

This chain connects TRBV6-1 to TRBJ2-3; 11 nucleotides align to TRBD2. Germline-derived CDR1 and CDR2 are MNHNS and SASEGT. This CDR3 is built from 13 residues. The V and J ends lost 7 bases and 5 bases, in that order; junction bases with no gene match: 2. The CDR3 loop reads CASMGTSGDTQYF. As DNA, the CDR3 is TGTGCCAGCATGGGGACTAGCGGAGATACGCAGTATTTT.

On this clone: A far larger clone lies a single base away; this is likely a read error. This specimen includes other DNA sequences encoding the same CDR3. The chain carries TRBV5-1 and TRBJ1-2, with a tentative D call TRBD1 (5 bases). The V gene lost 0 bases and the J gene lost 2 bases, with 5 bases spanning the gap. CDR3 length equals 13 residues. Germline V gene sequence: CDR1 SGHRS, CDR2 YFSETQ. CDR3 region: CASSLAGNYGYTF. The CDR3 bases are TGCGCCAGCAGCTTGGCAGGGAACTATGGCTACACCTTC.

This clone was counted ten times or more. The rearrangement uses TRBV2 and TRBJ1-5; possible D gene TRBD1, 5 bases. The germline V gene has CDR1 SNHLY and CDR2 FYNNEI. The CDR3 runs to 12 residues. V lost 6 bases and J 12 bases, leaving 15 bases between the germline ends. The CDR3 DNA reads TGTGCCAGCAGGGACCGACGAGGGGTCCAGCATTTT. This codes for CASRDRRGVQHF. Complete variable domain (other parts from reference TRBV2 and TRBJ1-5): EPEVTQTPSHQVTQMGQEVILRCVPISNHLYFYWYRQILGQKVEFLVSFYNNEISEKSEIFDDQFSVERPDGSNFTLKIRSTKLEDSAMYFCASRDRRGVQHFGDGTRLSIL.

The chain couples TRBV18 to TRBJ2-3, with D maybe TRBD2 (5 bases). This CDR3 spans 15 amino acids. Germline assignment: CDR1 KGHSH and CDR2 LQKENI. Trimming stripped 2 bases from V and 1 base from J, with 10 bases between. The CDR3 region has the DNA TGTGCCAGCTCACCATACTGGGGAGGCACAGATACGCAGTATTTT. It translates to CASSPYWGGTDTQYF. The whole variable domain, filled in from reference TRBV18 and TRBJ2-3, reads NAGVMQNPRHLVRRRGQEARLRCSPMKGHSHVYWYRQLPEEGLKFMVYLQKENIIDESGMPKERFSAEFPKEGPSILRIQQVVRGDSAAYFCASSPYWGGTDTQYFGPGTRLTVL.

This clone was seen more than once but under ten times. J is TRBJ1-5 and V is TRBV25-1; TRBD1 aligns across 8 bases. CDR1 is MGHDK, CDR2 SYGVNS, per germline. This CDR3 has 16 residues. Trimming cost V 1 base and J 0 bases; bases outside gene matches: 2. For the CDR3, the DNA is TGTGCCAGCAGTGAATCGACAGGGGATAGCAATCAGCCCCAGCATTTT. It translates to CASSESTGDSNQPQHF.

This clone was seen just once. The rearrangement joins TRBV7-9 to TRBJ2-2, with 8 bases that match TRBD1. The CDR3 contains 17 residues. V was clipped by 3 bases and J by 3 bases; unmatched bases: 9. Germline lookup yields CDR1 SEHNR and CDR2 FQNEAQ (reference sequence). CDR3: CASSFGSGGRDTGELFF. Written as DNA, the CDR3 is TGTGCCAGCAGCTTTGGATCAGGGGGCAGGGACACCGGGGAGCTGTTTTTT.

The chain has TRBV5-1 and TRBJ2-1; 7 bases align to TRBD1. The CDR3 consists of 14 residues. Germline V CDR1 and CDR2: SGHRS, YFSETQ. The V and J ends lost 2 bases and 8 bases, in that order; junction bases with no gene match: 7. As DNA, the CDR3 is TGCGCCAGCAGCTTTAGGGGGCGAGAGGATGAGCAGTTCTTC. It yields the protein CASSFRGREDEQFF.